The rows below give T cell receptor beta chains drawn from one sample of a study of blood T cell repertoires in COVID-19. Clones were sequenced by immunoSEQ multiplex PCR, and TCRdb holds only the in-frame ones, with some missing. In the table there are about 210,000 clones, about 90% of which are singletons. Material: peripheral blood. Receptor source: a man younger than 30 with active or convalescent COVID-19. CDR3s include the opening cysteine and the closing phenylalanine or tryptophan. The D gene is left open where the match is weak. Expanded clones get a size class; other rows say once, few or many, or leave the size out.

D	J	size	V	CDR3	DNA
TRBD2	TRBJ2-4	once	TRBV7-2	CASSYVAGLAKNIQYF	TGTGCCAGCAGCTACGTAGCGGGTCTAGCCAAAAACATTCAGTACTTC
-	TRBJ2-6	-	TRBV6-5	CASSQRTGANVLTF	TGTGCCAGCAGTCAGAGGACTGGGGCCAACGTCCTGACTTTC
-	TRBJ2-2	many	TRBV6-4	CASSPRGDTGELFF	TGTGCCAGCAGCCCGCGGGGAGACACCGGGGAGCTGTTTTTT
TRBD1	TRBJ2-7	once	TRBV15	CATSQGTGSSYEQYF	TGTGCCACCAGCCAGGGGACAGGGTCTTCCTACGAGCAGTACTTC
TRBD2	TRBJ2-7	-	TRBV6-1	CASSDMSGLAGGGLYYEQYF	TGTGCCAGCAGTGATATGTCGGGACTAGCGGGAGGGGGCCTTTACTACGAGCAGTACTTC
TRBD2	TRBJ2-1	-	TRBV7-9	CASSTPTGGVNEQFF	TGTGCCAGCAGCACCCCAACGGGGGGGGTGAATGAGCAGTTCTTC
TRBD2	TRBJ2-1	-	TRBV27	CASSPNGLAGGLYEQFF	TGTGCCAGCAGTCCTAATGGGCTAGCGGGAGGGCTCTATGAGCAGTTCTTC
TRBD2	TRBJ2-2	-	TRBV28	CASSLRGRDAGELFF	TGTGCCAGCAGTTTACGTGGGAGGGATGCCGGGGAGCTGTTTTTT
-	TRBJ1-2	-	TRBV27	CASSTITGPFYGYTF	TGTGCCAGCAGTACGATTACAGGACCCTTCTATGGCTACACCTTC
-	TRBJ1-1	-	TRBV28	CASRSRGEAFF	TGTGCCAGCAGGTCCAGGGGTGAAGCTTTCTTT
-	TRBJ2-1	-	TRBV6-5	CASSYSTTANQDEQFF	TGTGCCAGCAGTTACTCGACTACAGCGAACCAAGATGAGCAGTTCTTC
-	TRBJ2-6	-	TRBV7-8	CASSLVGIRLSSGANVLTF	TGTGCCAGCAGCTTGGTCGGGATAAGATTAAGCTCTGGGGCCAACGTCCTGACTTTC
TRBD2	TRBJ2-1	-	TRBV4-3	CASSQGLALGDNEQFF	TGCGCCAGCAGCCAAGGACTAGCCTTAGGGGACAATGAGCAGTTCTTC
-	TRBJ1-2	-	TRBV12-3/TRBV12-4	CASSPDRIYGYTF	TGTGCCAGCAGTCCCGACAGGATCTATGGCTACACCTTC
TRBD1	TRBJ1-4	-	TRBV7-9	CASSPGTGVNEKLFF	TGTGCCAGCAGCCCCGGGACAGGGGTTAATGAAAAACTGTTTTTT
TRBD2	TRBJ2-2	-	TRBV27	CASSFRTSGRVGNTGELFF	TGTGCCAGCAGTTTTAGGACTAGCGGGAGGGTTGGGAACACCGGGGAGCTGTTTTTT
TRBD1	TRBJ1-1	-	TRBV30	CAWSVQGATEAFF	TGTGCCTGGAGTGTACAGGGGGCTACTGAAGCTTTCTTT
TRBD1	TRBJ1-6	-	TRBV7-8	CASSWDRLNSPLHF	TGTGCCAGCAGCTGGGACAGACTCAATTCACCCCTCCACTTT
-	TRBJ2-3	-	TRBV6-5	CATRRATDTQYF	TGTGCCACCAGGAGGGCCACAGATACGCAGTATTTT
-	TRBJ1-6	-	TRBV7-9	CASSLGGGNNSPLHF	TGTGCCAGCAGCTTAGGTGGAGGGAATAATTCACCCCTCCACTTT
-	TRBJ1-2	-	TRBV28	CASKAGGYTF	TGTGCCAGCAAGGCAGGCGGCTACACCTTC
-	TRBJ2-3	-	TRBV6-4	CASSDKGSDTQYF	TGTGCCAGCAGTGACAAGGGGTCAGATACGCAGTATTTT
TRBD1	TRBJ2-1	-	TRBV28	CASTSTGGKWYEQFF	TGTGCCAGCACCTCCACAGGGGGCAAGTGGTATGAGCAGTTCTTC
TRBD1	TRBJ2-5	-	TRBV6-5	CASSYSGTGGLETQYF	TGTGCCAGCAGTTACTCGGGGACAGGGGGTCTAGAGACCCAGTACTTC
TRBD1	TRBJ1-1	-	TRBV7-9	CASSLRTGPNTEAFF	TGTGCCAGCAGCTTACGGACAGGACCAAACACTGAAGCTTTCTTT
-	TRBJ2-1	-	TRBV6-5	CASQTERNEQFF	TGTGCCAGTCAAACGGAGAGGAATGAGCAGTTCTTC
TRBD1	TRBJ2-7	-	TRBV6-1	CASSEEPRTGRDYEQYF	TGTGCCAGCAGTGAAGAACCCCGGACAGGCCGGGATTACGAGCAGTACTTC
-	TRBJ1-1	-	TRBV30	CAWSVLRAGMNTEAFF	TGTGCCTGGAGTGTACTTCGTGCGGGTATGAACACTGAAGCTTTCTTT
-	TRBJ1-5	-	TRBV5-6	CASSFQRSNQPQHF	TGTGCCAGCAGCTTTCAGCGTAGCAATCAGCCCCAGCATTTT
-	TRBJ2-1	once	TRBV6-5	CASGPRGNEQFF	TGTGCCAGCGGACCTCGGGGCAATGAGCAGTTCTTC
-	TRBJ1-1	-	TRBV7-6	CASSPPGLPNGDTEAFF	TGTGCCAGCAGCCCTCCCGGACTGCCAAACGGGGACACTGAAGCTTTCTTT
TRBD2	TRBJ2-7	-	TRBV10-3	CAISGGSNENYEQYF	TGTGCCATCTCGGGCGGGAGCAATGAGAACTACGAGCAGTACTTC
-	TRBJ2-5	-	TRBV27	CASRRTEKETQYF	TGTGCCAGCAGACGGACAGAGAAAGAGACCCAGTACTTC
TRBD1	TRBJ1-1	-	TRBV29-1	CSVEDPDRGFVAFF	TGCAGCGTTGAAGATCCGGACAGGGGCTTTGTAGCTTTCTTT
-	TRBJ1-3	once	TRBV28	CASSLVPGSGNTIYF	TGTGCCAGCAGTTTAGTTCCGGGTAGTGGAAACACCATATATTTT
TRBD1	TRBJ2-1	-	TRBV7-2	CASSLRTGGREQFF	TGTGCCAGCAGCTTGAGGACAGGGGGCCGTGAGCAGTTCTTC
TRBD2	TRBJ2-3	-	TRBV11-3	CASSQSGGGTDTQYF	TGTGCCAGCAGCCAGAGCGGGGGAGGCACAGATACGCAGTATTTT
-	TRBJ1-1	-	TRBV3-1/TRBV3-2	CASSQDWSRSEAFF	TGTGCCAGCAGCCAAGATTGGTCTCGGTCTGAGGCTTTCTTT
-	TRBJ1-6	-	TRBV4-2	CASSLGQGNSPLHF	TGTGCCAGCAGCCTCGGGCAGGGGAATTCACCCCTCCACTTT
TRBD2	TRBJ2-7	once	TRBV18	CASSTSGYEQYF	TGTGCCAGCTCGACTAGCGGATACGAGCAGTACTTC
TRBD2	TRBJ2-7	-	TRBV30	CAWRSNGGAPRIYEQYF	TGTGCCTGGAGGAGTAACGGGGGGGCTCCGCGGATCTACGAGCAGTACTTC
-	TRBJ2-3	-	TRBV20-1	CSAGTADTQYF	TGCAGTGCTGGTACAGCAGATACGCAGTATTTT
-	TRBJ2-1	-	TRBV19	CASKAGSYNEQFF	TGTGCCAGTAAAGCGGGCTCCTACAATGAGCAGTTCTTC
TRBD1	TRBJ1-2	-	TRBV19	CASSPTGRDGYTF	TGTGCCAGTAGCCCGACAGGGCGCGATGGCTACACCTTC
-	TRBJ1-2	once	TRBV6-5	CASRADIRNYGYTF	TGTGCCAGCAGGGCCGACATCAGAAACTATGGCTACACCTTC
-	TRBJ2-7	-	TRBV27	CASSFFSGDYEQYF	TGTGCCAGCAGTTTCTTTTCAGGGGACTACGAGCAGTACTTC
TRBD2	TRBJ2-1	-	TRBV24-1	CATSTSGSRSYNEQFF	TGTGCCACCAGTACGAGCGGGAGTCGGTCCTACAATGAGCAGTTCTTC
-	TRBJ1-1	-	TRBV19	CASREEGRTEAFF	TGTGCCAGTAGAGAGGAGGGGAGGACTGAAGCTTTCTTT
TRBD2	TRBJ2-3	once	TRBV5-6	CASSPGPGTSGLIDTQYF	TGTGCCAGCAGCCCGGGCCCCGGGACTAGCGGATTAATAGATACGCAGTATTTT
TRBD1	TRBJ1-2	many	TRBV5-6	CASSFPGQGIYGYTF	TGTGCCAGCAGCTTTCCGGGACAGGGGATCTATGGCTACACCTTC
TRBD1	TRBJ1-2	few	TRBV27	CASSFGQGKKIDYTF	TGTGCCAGCAGTTTCGGACAGGGGAAGAAGATAGACTACACCTTC
TRBD1	TRBJ2-5	-	TRBV2	CASSEFGRVTGAGETQYF	TGTGCCAGCAGTGAATTTGGTCGGGTGACAGGGGCGGGAGAGACCCAGTACTTC
TRBD1	TRBJ2-5	-	TRBV5-1	CASSLPGQAGQETQYF	TGCGCCAGCAGCTTACCGGGACAGGCGGGGCAAGAGACCCAGTACTTC
TRBD1	TRBJ1-2	once	TRBV7-9	CASSLGGTGVVGYTF	TGTGCCAGCAGCTTAGGAGGGACAGGGGTGGTCGGCTACACCTTC